This TCR beta chain was captured in a study of beta chain features in type 1 diabetes. Study-level points and caveats: For Type 1 diabetes patients, all four CD4+ subsets carried TCRB CDR3s that were moderately but significantly shorter. Researchers reported that naive, central memory and Treg TCRB repertoires appeared more similar in patients than in healthy donors. In type 1 diabetes patients, VDJ junctions had fewer insertions; deletions at these junctions were more frequent. Shorter templates might be favored by PCR, equally in patients and controls. Cells carrying high TCR expression could end up over-represented when cDNA is sequenced.

The study reverse transcribed the entire isolated RNA, so it sequenced expressed TCRB transcripts. Sequencing was performed with immunoSEQ multiplex PCR; in TCRdb, only in-frame clones are kept and a portion is missing. The sample gives over 200,000 clones, roughly 10% of which show up once; approximately 0.015% is in the top ten. As regards this clone: Its antigen is not known.

The sequencing sample was made of naive CD4+ T cells from blood. This clonotype was obtained from a man between 25 and 39 years old with type 1 diabetes.

Here the CDR3 DNA reads TGTGCCACCGAGACGGGTCTAGGTTGGCCCCAGCATTTT. Translating gives CATETGLGWPQHF. This rearrangement joins TRBV5-8 to TRBJ1-5; D call uncertain. V was pared by 9 bases and J by 9 bases, with 19 bases between. Germline lookup yields CDR1 SGHTS and CDR2 YDEGEE. The CDR3 consists of 13 residues.